These 17 T cell receptor beta chains share one sample of origin, sequenced in a study of human T cells and chemical hapten exposure. The time point: patch test 1, 2 weeks after DPC sensitization. The sample's treatment: therapeutic diphenylcyclopropenone sensitization with weekly scalp DPC. TCRdb reprocessed the RACE reads via MiXCR and lists one record per CDR3 protein. The top ten clones hold roughly 4% of a sample with 50,000 or so distinct CDR3 sequences, about a tenth of them seen once. Material: whole blood, obtained in connection with sensitization to the hapten diphenylcyclopropenone (DPC). Receptors originate from a woman in her fifties or sixties with alopecia areata. Some clones in this sample may be carry-over from other donors' samples.

The chain combines TRBV7-9 with TRBJ2-1, with 8 bases that match TRBD2. The CDR3 totals 16 residues. With V trimmed by 1 base and J by 7 bases, 9 bases remained unmatched. Germline CDR1 and CDR2: SEHNR and FQNEAQ (reference sequence). The CDR3 coding sequence is TGTGCCAGCAGCTTAGGGCCCGGGAGGGCGGGGAATGAGCAGTTCTTC. This codes for CASSLGPGRAGNEQFF.

This clonotype was detected many times. This chain links TRBV20-1 with TRBJ2-3; 10 bases map to TRBD2. The CDR3 loop spans 15 amino acids. Looked up from germline, CDR1 is DFQATT and CDR2 is SNEGSKA (reference sequence). V lost 2 bases, J lost 3 bases, and 5 bases stayed unmatched. CDR3 amino acids: CSARLAGVGTDTQYF. The CDR3 DNA is TGCAGTGCTAGACTAGCGGGAGTAGGGACAGATACGCAGTATTTT.

The chain recombines TRBV15 with TRBJ2-1; 7 bases are a match to TRBD2. Germline loops: CDR1 LNHNV, CDR2 YYDKDF (reference sequence). The CDR3 runs 16 residues. Losses at the gene ends were 0 bases for V and 5 bases for J; bases not matched to a gene: 7. The CDR3 here is CATSRDFTSDNNEQFF. DNA of the CDR3: TGTGCCACCAGCAGAGATTTTACTAGCGATAACAATGAGCAGTTCTTC.

Many counts were recorded for this clonotype. This chain connects TRBV9 to TRBJ2-4; TRBD1 matches at 9 bases. With V trimmed by 2 bases and J by 13 bases, 7 bases remained unmatched. The CDR3 spans 13 residues. CDR1 and CDR2 (germline): SGDLS, YYNGEE. The CDR3 DNA is TGTGCCAGCAGCGTCCGGGACAGGGAAATCCAGTACTTC. Its protein is CASSVRDREIQYF.

The rearrangement joins TRBV20-1 to TRBJ1-2; 7 bases are shared with TRBD1. Germline CDR1 reads DFQATT; CDR2 reads SNEGSKA (reference sequence). CDR3 size: 13 residues. The V and J ends lost 1 base and 6 bases, in that order; junction bases with no gene match: 5. CDR3 in DNA: TGCAGTGCTAGAGGACAGGGTCGGGATGGCTACACCTTC. It translates to CSARGQGRDGYTF.

The rearrangement links TRBV29-1 to TRBJ1-1; 10 positions agree with TRBD1. V was pared by 6 bases and J by 4 bases, with 2 bases of the junction left unmatched. The CDR3 is made up of 12 amino acids. Germline V gives CDR1 SQVTM, CDR2 ANQGSEA. CDR3 in amino acids: CSVGQGITEAFF. The CDR3 DNA reads TGCAGCGTGGGACAGGGGATCACTGAAGCTTTCTTT.

This clonotype was detected ten times or more. The chain has TRBV4-1 and TRBJ2-5; TRBD2 matches at 10 bases. The CDR3 consists of 16 residues. Germline values: CDR1 MGHRA, CDR2 YSYEKL. The V segment lost 3 bases and the J segment 6 bases; nucleotides outside the gene matches: 10. The DNA for the CDR3 is TGCGCCAGCAGCCAGGCTAGCGGGAGTCCCAAGAAGACCCAGTACTTC. It codes for CASSQASGSPKKTQYF.

This clonotype has a handful of counts. The chain joins TRBV20-1 to TRBJ1-2; weak D call: TRBD1 (5 bases). The CDR3 has 16 amino acids. V lost 5 bases, J lost 4 bases, and 23 bases lay in between. Germline lookup yields CDR1 DFQATT and CDR2 SNEGSKA (reference sequence). In nucleotides, the CDR3 is TGCAGTGCTCCTGGGACTTTGGGGTCGGTAGGCTATGGCTACACCTTC. Amino acids: CSAPGTLGSVGYGYTF.

This clonotype was seen repeatedly, ten times or more. The J gene is TRBJ2-7, the V gene TRBV7-2; D not certain. V lost 5 bases and J lost 2, with 16 bases in between. Germline V gene data show CDR1 as SGHTA and CDR2 as FQGNSA. The CDR3 has 15 residues. For the CDR3, the DNA is TGTGCCAGCAGCCCGTCCAGAAACCCCGCCTACGAGCAGTACTTC. This sequence encodes CASSPSRNPAYEQYF.

This clonotype was seen many times. The CDR3 sequence: CSVASGDQPQHF. The CDR3 DNA is TGCAGCGTTGCGTCTGGGGATCAGCCCCAGCATTTT. This chain links TRBV29-1 with TRBJ1-5, with no clear D. Germline CDR1 SQVTM, CDR2 ANQGSEA. This CDR3 has 12 residues. Trimming pared 4 bases from V and 5 bases from J, leaving 9 bases between.

In its sample, this clonotype was seen many times. The gene calls are TRBV10-3 and TRBJ1-5; the D gene is possibly TRBD1 (5 bases). This CDR3 region has 17 residues. In germline, CDR1 is ENHRY, CDR2 SYGVKD. V lost 10 bases and J lost 0, with 22 bases in between. The CDR3 DNA reads TGTGCCACCCAGAGCGGGTCTCAGGGAAATAGCAATCAGCCCCAGCATTTT. It yields the protein CATQSGSQGNSNQPQHF.

The chain combines TRBV7-2 with TRBJ1-1, with D possibly being TRBD1 (5 bases). Trimming removed 4 bases at V and 0 bases at J, with 15 bases between. The CDR3 has 16 residues. From germline, CDR1 is SGHTA and CDR2 FQGNSA. The CDR3 loop is CASSSRSGTMNTEAFF. Written as DNA, the CDR3 is TGTGCCAGCAGCTCTCGGAGCGGGACTATGAACACTGAAGCTTTCTTT.

This clonotype appeared many times. V usage is TRBV7-2 and J usage is TRBJ2-1; no clear D. The CDR3 has 17 amino acids. Trimming stripped 1 base from V and 0 bases from J, with 13 bases between. Looked up from germline, CDR1 is SGHTA and CDR2 is FQGNSA. In DNA form, the CDR3 reads TGTGCCAGCAGCTTAGTTGGCTGGGCAAGCTCCTACAATGAGCAGTTCTTC. It is translated as CASSLVGWASSYNEQFF.

This chain uses TRBV7-2 with TRBJ2-5, with 8 positions matching TRBD2. V lost 5 bases and J lost 2; bases outside the gene matches: 10. Germline V CDR1 and CDR2: SGHTA, FQGNSA. CDR3 length equals 16 residues. The CDR3 DNA reads TGTGCCAGCAGCCCCGAAGCGGGAGCCCCTCAAGAGACCCAGTACTTC. Its translation is CASSPEAGAPQETQYF.

This clonotype occurred many times. The chain has TRBV20-1 and TRBJ2-3, with 14 bases lining up with TRBD2. V shed 5 bases, J shed 4 bases, and the junction held 2 bases outside the gene matches. The CDR3 has 14 residues. Germline lookup yields CDR1 DFQATT and CDR2 SNEGSKA (reference sequence). The CDR3 loop is CSAPTSGGADTQYF. Here the CDR3 DNA reads TGCAGTGCTCCGACTAGCGGGGGGGCAGATACGCAGTATTTT.

In the case of this clonotype: An end of the junction does not agree with germline; a read error may underlie this. The CDR3 nucleotides are TGTGCCAACAGCCTACGGGGGACGAACAATGAGGAGTTCTTC. It encodes CANSLRGTNNEEFF. V usage is TRBV13 and J usage is TRBJ2-1, with a tentative D call TRBD2 (6 bases). CDR1 and CDR2 (germline): PRHDT, FYEKMQ (reference sequence). This CDR3 spans 14 amino acids.

This chain links TRBV3-1 with TRBJ1-4, with 8 bases that match TRBD1. V was clipped by 4 bases and J by 5 bases; unmatched bases: 9. Germline loops: CDR1 LGHDT, CDR2 YNNKEL (reference sequence). The CDR3 runs 16 residues. CDR3 sequence reads: CASSRGLTGGNEKLFF. DNA of the CDR3: TGTGCCAGCAGCCGGGGCCTCACAGGGGGAAATGAAAAACTGTTTTTT.